Described below is a single TCR beta chain sequence and its context. Sequencing was performed with immunoSEQ multiplex PCR; in TCRdb, only in-frame clones are kept and a portion is missing. This sample has about 680,000 clones; 92% occur once, and the top ten carry approximately 24%. CDR1 and CDR2 from the germline V gene are SGHNT and YYREEE (reference sequence). Trimming at V came to 5 bases and at J to 2 bases, leaving 4 bases not matched to a gene. The CDR3 totals 15 residues. This entry comes from a study of shared clonotypes between healthy human individuals. Terminally differentiated effector memory CD45RA+ cells were excluded by CCR7 positive selection of CD45RO-negative cells.

The source of this sequence is a man aged 30 to 45 in good health. Source material: naive CD8+ T cells sorted from blood. The chain is built from TRBV5-4 and TRBJ2-7, with 13 bases identical to TRBD2. CDR3 coding DNA: TGTGCCAGCAGATACGGGACTAGCGGGACCTACGAGCAGTACTTC. Protein sequence: CASRYGTSGTYEQYF.